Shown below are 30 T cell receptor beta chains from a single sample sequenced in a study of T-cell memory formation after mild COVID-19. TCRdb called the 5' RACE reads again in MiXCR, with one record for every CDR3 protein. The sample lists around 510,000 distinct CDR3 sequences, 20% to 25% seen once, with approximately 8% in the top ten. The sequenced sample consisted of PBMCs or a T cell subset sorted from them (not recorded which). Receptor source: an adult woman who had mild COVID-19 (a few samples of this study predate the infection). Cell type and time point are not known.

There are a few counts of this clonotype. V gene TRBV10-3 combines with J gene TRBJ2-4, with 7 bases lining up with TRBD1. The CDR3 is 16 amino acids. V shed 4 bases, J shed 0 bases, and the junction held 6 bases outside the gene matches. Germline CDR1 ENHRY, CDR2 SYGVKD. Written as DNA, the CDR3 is TGTGCCATCAGTGGAGACAGGGATGGAGCCAAAAACATTCAGTACTTC. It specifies CAISGDRDGAKNIQYF.

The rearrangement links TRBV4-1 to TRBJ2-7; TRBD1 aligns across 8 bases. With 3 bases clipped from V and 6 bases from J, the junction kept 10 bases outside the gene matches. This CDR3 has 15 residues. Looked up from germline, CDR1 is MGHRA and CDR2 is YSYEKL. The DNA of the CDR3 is TGCGCCAGCAGCCACCCTCTCGCAGGGGGCGGCGAGCAGTACTTC. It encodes CASSHPLAGGGEQYF.

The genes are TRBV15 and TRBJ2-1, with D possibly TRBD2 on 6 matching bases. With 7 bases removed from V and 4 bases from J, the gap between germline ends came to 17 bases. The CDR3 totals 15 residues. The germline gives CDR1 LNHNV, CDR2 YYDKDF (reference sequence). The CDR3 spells CATTRGGAGYNEQFF. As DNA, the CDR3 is TGTGCCACCACCCGAGGAGGGGCGGGGTACAATGAGCAGTTCTTC.

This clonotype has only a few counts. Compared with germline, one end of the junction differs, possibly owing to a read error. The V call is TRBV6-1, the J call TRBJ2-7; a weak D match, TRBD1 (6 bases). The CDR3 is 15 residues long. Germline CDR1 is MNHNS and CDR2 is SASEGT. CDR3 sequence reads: CASSEGVAAGDEVDF. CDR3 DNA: TGTGCCAGCAGTGAAGGTGTGGCGGCAGGGGACGAGGTGGACTTC.

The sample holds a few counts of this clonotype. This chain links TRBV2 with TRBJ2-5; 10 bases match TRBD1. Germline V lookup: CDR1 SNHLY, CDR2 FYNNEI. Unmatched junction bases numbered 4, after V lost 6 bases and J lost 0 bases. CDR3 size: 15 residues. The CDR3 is CASRRQGANQETQYF. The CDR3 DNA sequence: TGTGCCAGCAGGAGACAGGGGGCGAACCAAGAGACCCAGTACTTC.

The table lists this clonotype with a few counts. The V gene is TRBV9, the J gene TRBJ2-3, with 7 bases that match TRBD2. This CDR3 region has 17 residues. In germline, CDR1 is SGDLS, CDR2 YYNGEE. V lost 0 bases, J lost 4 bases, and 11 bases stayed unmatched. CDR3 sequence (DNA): TGTGCCAGCAGCGTAGTCGGTTCGGCGGGAGCGGCAGATACGCAGTATTTT. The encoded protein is CASSVVGSAGAADTQYF.

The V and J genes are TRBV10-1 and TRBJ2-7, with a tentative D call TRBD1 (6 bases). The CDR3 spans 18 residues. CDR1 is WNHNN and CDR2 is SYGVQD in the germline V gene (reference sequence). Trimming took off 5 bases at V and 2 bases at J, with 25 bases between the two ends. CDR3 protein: CASSPPETGYTSAYEQYF. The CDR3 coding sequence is TGCGCCAGCAGTCCTCCTGAGACAGGCTATACCTCAGCCTACGAGCAGTACTTC.

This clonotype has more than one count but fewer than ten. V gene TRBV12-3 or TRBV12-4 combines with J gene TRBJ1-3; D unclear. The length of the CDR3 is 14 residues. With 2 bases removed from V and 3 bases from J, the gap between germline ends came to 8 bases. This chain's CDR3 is CASSLSAYGNTIYF. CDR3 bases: TGTGCCAGCAGTTTATCAGCTTATGGAAACACCATATATTTT.

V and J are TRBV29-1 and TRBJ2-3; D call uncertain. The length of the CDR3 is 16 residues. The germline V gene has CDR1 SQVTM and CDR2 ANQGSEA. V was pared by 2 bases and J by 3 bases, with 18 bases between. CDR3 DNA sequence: TGCAGCGTTGAATTCAACAGTGTTTTTTTTACAGATACGCAGTATTTT. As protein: CSVEFNSVFFTDTQYF.

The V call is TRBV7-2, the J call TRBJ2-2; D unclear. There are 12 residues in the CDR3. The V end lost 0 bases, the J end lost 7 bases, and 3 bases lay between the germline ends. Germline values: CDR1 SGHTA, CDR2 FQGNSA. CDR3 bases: TGTGCCAGCAGCTTAGCGGTCGGGGAGCTGTTTTTT. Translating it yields CASSLAVGELFF.

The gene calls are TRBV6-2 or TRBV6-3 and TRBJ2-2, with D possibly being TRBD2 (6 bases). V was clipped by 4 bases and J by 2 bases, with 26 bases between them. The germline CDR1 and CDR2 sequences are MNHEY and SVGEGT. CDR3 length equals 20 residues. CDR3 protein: CASSSPSFIGDFINTGELFF. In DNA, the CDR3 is TGTGCCAGCAGTTCCCCTAGTTTCATTGGGGACTTTATAAACACCGGGGAGCTGTTTTTT.

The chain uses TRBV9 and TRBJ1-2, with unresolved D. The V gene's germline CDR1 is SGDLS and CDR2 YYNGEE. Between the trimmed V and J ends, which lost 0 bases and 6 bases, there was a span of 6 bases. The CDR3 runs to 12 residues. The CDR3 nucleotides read TGTGCCAGCAGCGTAGCTTCCGATGGCTACACCTTC. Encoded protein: CASSVASDGYTF.

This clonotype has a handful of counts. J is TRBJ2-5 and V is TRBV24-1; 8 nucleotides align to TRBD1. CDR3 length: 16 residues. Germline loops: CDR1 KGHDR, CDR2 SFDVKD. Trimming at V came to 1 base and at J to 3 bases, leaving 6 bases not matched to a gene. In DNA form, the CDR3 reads TGTGCCACCAGTGATTTTGAGGGACAGGATAAAGAGACCCAGTACTTC. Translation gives CATSDFEGQDKETQYF.

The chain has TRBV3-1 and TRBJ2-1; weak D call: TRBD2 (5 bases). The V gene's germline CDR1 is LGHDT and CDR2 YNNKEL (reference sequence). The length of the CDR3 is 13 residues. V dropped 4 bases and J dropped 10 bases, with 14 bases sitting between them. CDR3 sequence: CASSPGVHGEQFF. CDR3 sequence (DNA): TGTGCCAGCAGCCCCGGGGTCCACGGGGAGCAGTTCTTC.

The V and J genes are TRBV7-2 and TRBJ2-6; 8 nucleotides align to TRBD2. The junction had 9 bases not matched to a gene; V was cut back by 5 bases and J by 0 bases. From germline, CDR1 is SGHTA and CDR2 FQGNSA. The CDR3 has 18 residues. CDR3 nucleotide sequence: TGTGCCAGCAGCCTGCGGGGGGACACTAGCTCTGGGGCCAACGTCCTGACTTTC. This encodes CASSLRGDTSSGANVLTF.

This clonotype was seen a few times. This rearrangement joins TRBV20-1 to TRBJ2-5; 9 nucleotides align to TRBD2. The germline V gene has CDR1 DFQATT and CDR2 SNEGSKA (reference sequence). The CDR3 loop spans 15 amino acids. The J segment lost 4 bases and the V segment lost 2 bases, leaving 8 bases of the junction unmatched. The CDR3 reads CSARFGSGGGETQYF. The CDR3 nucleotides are TGCAGTGCTAGATTTGGTAGCGGGGGAGGAGAGACCCAGTACTTC.

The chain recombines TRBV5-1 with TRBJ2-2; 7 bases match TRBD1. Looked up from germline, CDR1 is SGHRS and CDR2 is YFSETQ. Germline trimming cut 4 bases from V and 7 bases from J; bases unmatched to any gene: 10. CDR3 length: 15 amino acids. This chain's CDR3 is CASSPFDRDSGELFF. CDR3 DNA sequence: TGCGCCAGCAGCCCCTTCGACAGGGATAGCGGGGAGCTGTTTTTT.

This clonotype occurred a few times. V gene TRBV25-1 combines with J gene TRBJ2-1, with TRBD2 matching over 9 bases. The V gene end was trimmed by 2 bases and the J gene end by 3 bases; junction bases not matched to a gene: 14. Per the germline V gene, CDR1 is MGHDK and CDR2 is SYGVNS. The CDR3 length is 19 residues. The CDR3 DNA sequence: TGTGCCAGCAGTGAAACCTTGACTAGCGGAGGAGAGTTCTACAATGAGCAGTTCTTC. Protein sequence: CASSETLTSGGEFYNEQFF.

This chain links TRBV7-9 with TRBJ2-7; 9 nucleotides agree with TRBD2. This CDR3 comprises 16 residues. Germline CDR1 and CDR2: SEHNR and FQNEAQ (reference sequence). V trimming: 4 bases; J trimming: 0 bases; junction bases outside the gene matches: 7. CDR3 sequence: CASSSRLAENSYEQYF. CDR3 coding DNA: TGTGCCAGCAGCTCCCGACTAGCGGAAAACTCCTACGAGCAGTACTTC.

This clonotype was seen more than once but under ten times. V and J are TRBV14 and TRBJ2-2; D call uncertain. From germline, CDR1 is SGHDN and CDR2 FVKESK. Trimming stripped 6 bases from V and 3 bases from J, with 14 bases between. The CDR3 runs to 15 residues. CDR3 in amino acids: CASSPRAFDTGELFF. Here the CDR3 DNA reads TGTGCCAGCAGTCCCCGGGCCTTCGACACCGGGGAGCTGTTTTTT.

The CDR3 here is CSVLGRGGYYGYTF. CDR3 nucleotide sequence: TGCAGCGTTCTCGGGAGGGGCGGATACTATGGCTACACCTTC. The J gene is TRBJ1-2, the V gene TRBV29-1; a weak D match, TRBD1 (5 bases). Germline lookup yields CDR1 SQVTM and CDR2 ANQGSEA. The CDR3 covers 14 residues. V was cut by 5 bases and J by 3 bases, with 16 bases left in between.

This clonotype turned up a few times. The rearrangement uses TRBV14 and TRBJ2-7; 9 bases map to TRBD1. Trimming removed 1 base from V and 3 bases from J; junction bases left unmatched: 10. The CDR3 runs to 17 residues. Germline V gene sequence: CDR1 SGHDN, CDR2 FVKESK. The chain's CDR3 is CASSQVIPGTGIYEQYF. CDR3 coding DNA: TGTGCCAGCAGCCAAGTAATCCCCGGGACAGGGATCTACGAGCAGTACTTC.

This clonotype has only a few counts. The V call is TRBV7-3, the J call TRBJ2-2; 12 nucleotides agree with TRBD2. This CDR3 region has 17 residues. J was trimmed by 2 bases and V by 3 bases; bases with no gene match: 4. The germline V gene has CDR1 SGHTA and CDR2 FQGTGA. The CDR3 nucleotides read TGTGCCAGCAGCTTTTCGACTAGCGGGGGAAACACCGGGGAGCTGTTTTTT. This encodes CASSFSTSGGNTGELFF.

The CDR3 sequence is CATSRDRGAHATNEKLFF. As DNA, the CDR3 is TGTGCCACCAGCAGAGATCGTGGGGCCCATGCAACTAATGAAAAACTGTTTTTT. This rearrangement joins TRBV15 to TRBJ1-4; possible D gene TRBD1, 5 bases. The V end lost 0 bases, the J end lost 0 bases, and 14 bases lay between the germline ends. Germline-derived CDR1 and CDR2 are LNHNV and YYDKDF (reference sequence). The CDR3 length is 18 residues.

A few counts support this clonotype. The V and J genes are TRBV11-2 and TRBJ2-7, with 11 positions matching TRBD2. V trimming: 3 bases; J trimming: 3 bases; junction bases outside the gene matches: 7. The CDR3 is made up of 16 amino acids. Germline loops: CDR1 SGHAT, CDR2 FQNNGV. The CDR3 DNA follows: TGTGCCAGCAGCTTGGTACTAGCGGGAGAGGTCTACGAGCAGTACTTC. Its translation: CASSLVLAGEVYEQYF.

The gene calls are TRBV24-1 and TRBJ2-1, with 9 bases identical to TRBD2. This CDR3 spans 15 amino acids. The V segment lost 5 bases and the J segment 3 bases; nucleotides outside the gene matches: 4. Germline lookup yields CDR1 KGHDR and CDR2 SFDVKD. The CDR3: CATSVASGIYNEQFF. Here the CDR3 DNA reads TGTGCCACCAGTGTGGCTAGCGGGATCTACAATGAGCAGTTCTTC.

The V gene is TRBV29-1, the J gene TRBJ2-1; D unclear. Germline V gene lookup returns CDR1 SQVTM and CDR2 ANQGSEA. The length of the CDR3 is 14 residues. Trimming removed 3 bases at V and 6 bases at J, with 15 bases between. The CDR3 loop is CSVDATPLSNEQFF. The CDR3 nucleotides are TGCAGCGTTGATGCGACACCCCTGTCCAATGAGCAGTTCTTC.

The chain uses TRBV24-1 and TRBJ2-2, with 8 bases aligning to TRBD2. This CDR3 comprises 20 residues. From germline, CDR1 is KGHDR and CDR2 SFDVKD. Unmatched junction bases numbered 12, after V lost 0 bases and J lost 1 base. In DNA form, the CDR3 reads TGTGCCACCAGTGATTTGAGCGGGCTAGCGGGTCGGGGGAACACCGGGGAGCTGTTTTTT. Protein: CATSDLSGLAGRGNTGELFF.

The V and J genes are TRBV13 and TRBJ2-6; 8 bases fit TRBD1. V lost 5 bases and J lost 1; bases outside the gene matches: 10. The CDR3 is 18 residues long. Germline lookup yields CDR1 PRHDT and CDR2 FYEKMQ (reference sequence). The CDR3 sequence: CASSRSDREKSGANVLTF. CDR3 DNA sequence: TGTGCCAGCAGCCGTTCGGACAGGGAGAAGTCTGGGGCCAACGTCCTGACTTTC.

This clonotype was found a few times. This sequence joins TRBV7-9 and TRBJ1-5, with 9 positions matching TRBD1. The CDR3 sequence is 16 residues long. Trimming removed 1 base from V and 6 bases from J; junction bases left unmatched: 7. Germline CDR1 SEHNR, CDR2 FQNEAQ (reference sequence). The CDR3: CASSLETGGPRQPQHF. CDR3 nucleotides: TGTGCCAGCAGCTTAGAGACAGGGGGTCCGCGTCAGCCCCAGCATTTT.